These 22 T cell receptor beta chains share one sample of origin, sequenced in a study of T-cell memory formation after mild COVID-19. TCRdb ran MiXCR on the 5' RACE reads and lists one entry per CDR3 protein. The sample has 250,000 to 350,000 distinct CDR3 sequences; 15% to 20% are singletons. The sample comprised PBMCs or a T cell subset sorted from them (not recorded which). The receptor source for this set is a man aged 18 to 30 who had mild COVID-19 (a few samples of this study predate the infection). Cell type and time point are not known.

This clonotype was found a few times. J is TRBJ2-2 and V is TRBV12-3 or TRBV12-4; the D gene is possibly TRBD2 (6 bases). The V end was cut by 10 bases, the J end by 1 base, with 19 bases between. This CDR3 contains 16 residues. The CDR3 DNA reads TGTGCCATCATGTTCGGGGGTTTGGGGAACACCGGGGAGCTGTTTTTT. Translation: CAIMFGGLGNTGELFF.

The J gene is TRBJ1-2, the V gene TRBV25-1; a possible D gene is TRBD1 (5 bases). The CDR3 is 15 amino acids. The V end was cut by 4 bases, the J end by 5 bases, with 17 bases between. Germline CDR1 and CDR2: MGHDK and SYGVNS. The CDR3 DNA follows: TGTGCCAGCAGTGGCCGGGACGCCCCCGTTTATGGCTACACCTTC. This gives the protein CASSGRDAPVYGYTF.

The rearrangement links TRBV6-2 or TRBV6-3 to TRBJ1-1; TRBD1 is a possible D gene (5 bases). Germline V gene sequence: CDR1 MNHEY, CDR2 SVGEGT. Trimming cost V 7 bases and J 0 bases, with 15 bases left between them. This CDR3 is 15 amino acids long. CDR3 nucleotides: TGTGCCAGCAACCAGGGACGGAGCATGAACACTGAAGCTTTCTTT. Translation gives CASNQGRSMNTEAFF.

This chain connects TRBV6-5 to TRBJ1-2, with D possibly TRBD1 on 6 matching bases. Trimming stripped 2 bases from V and 8 bases from J, with 15 bases between. This CDR3 is 14 amino acids long. CDR1 MNHEY and CDR2 SVGAGI come from the germline V gene. CDR3 sequence: CASSYGVGGIGYTF. CDR3 sequence (DNA): TGTGCCAGCAGTTACGGTGTGGGGGGCATCGGCTACACCTTC.

The chain couples TRBV5-1 to TRBJ2-3, with D tentatively TRBD2 (5 bases). This CDR3 comprises 13 residues. Germline V gene lookup returns CDR1 SGHRS and CDR2 YFSETQ. V gave up 0 bases and J gave up 5 bases, with 7 bases separating them. The CDR3 sequence: CASSLDEGDTQYF. For the CDR3, the DNA is TGCGCCAGCAGCTTGGACGAGGGAGATACGCAGTATTTT.

The rearrangement uses TRBV12-3 or TRBV12-4 and TRBJ2-6; 8 positions match TRBD2. The CDR3 has 17 residues. V was clipped by 7 bases and J by 0 bases; unmatched bases: 8. CDR3 loop: CASIPRGGGSGANVLTF. CDR3 sequence (DNA): TGTGCCAGCATTCCTCGGGGGGGCGGCTCTGGGGCCAACGTCCTGACTTTC.

This clonotype was recorded at least ten times. The chain is built from TRBV11-1 and TRBJ2-7, with 10 bases fitting TRBD1. V lost 5 bases, J lost 0 bases, and 4 bases stayed unmatched. Germline loops: CDR1 SGHAT, CDR2 FQDESV (reference sequence). CDR3 length: 15 residues. The DNA of the CDR3 is TGTGCCAGCAGCCCCCGGGACAGGGGCTCCTACGAGCAGTACTTC. Its protein product is CASSPRDRGSYEQYF.

In this sample, this clonotype turned up a few times. CDR3 amino acids: CASSLASNYGYTF. The CDR3 DNA is TGTGCCAGCAGCTTAGCTTCTAACTATGGCTACACCTTC. The chain combines TRBV7-9 with TRBJ1-2; D call uncertain. The length of the CDR3 is 13 residues. CDR1 is SEHNR and CDR2 is FQNEAQ in the germline V gene (reference sequence). Trimming took 0 bases from V and 0 from J, leaving 2 bases between them.

This clonotype was seen only a few times. The rearrangement links TRBV24-1 to TRBJ2-3; D is uncertain. Between the trimmed V and J ends, which lost 4 bases and 0 bases, there was a span of 10 bases. The CDR3 runs 15 residues. Germline-derived CDR1 and CDR2 are KGHDR and SFDVKD. The CDR3 sequence: CATSDPSGSTDTQYF. In DNA, the CDR3 is TGTGCCACCAGTGACCCCAGTGGTAGCACAGATACGCAGTATTTT.

This clonotype was counted many times. The CDR3 nucleotides are TGTGCCAGCAGCGTCGGGGTCCTCGGGAGCGGGGAGCTGTTTTTT. Amino acid sequence: CASSVGVLGSGELFF. The chain is built from TRBV9 and TRBJ2-2, with D possibly being TRBD2 (6 bases). Germline lookup yields CDR1 SGDLS and CDR2 YYNGEE. The CDR3 spans 15 residues. The V end lost 2 bases, the J end lost 7 bases, and 15 bases lay between the germline ends.

This sequence joins TRBV2 and TRBJ1-2; 8 nucleotides agree with TRBD1. The CDR3 runs 13 residues. Trimming at V came to 8 bases and at J to 4 bases, leaving 6 bases not matched to a gene. Germline V gene sequence: CDR1 SNHLY, CDR2 FYNNEI. The CDR3 protein is CASGGQGGYGYTF. CDR3 nucleotides: TGTGCCAGCGGAGGACAGGGCGGCTATGGCTACACCTTC.

J is TRBJ1-6 and V is TRBV12-3 or TRBV12-4, with 10 bases that match TRBD1. The CDR3 is 15 residues long. V lost 7 bases and J lost 7; bases outside the gene matches: 7. The CDR3 DNA reads TGTGCCAGCACCTCCTGGGGACAGGGGAATTCACCCCTCCACTTT. Its translation is CASTSWGQGNSPLHF.

The chain recombines TRBV9 with TRBJ2-1, with 10 bases fitting TRBD1. V lost 6 bases and J lost 2; bases outside the gene matches: 5. In germline, CDR1 is SGDLS, CDR2 YYNGEE. The length of the CDR3 is 15 residues. DNA of the CDR3: TGTGCCAGCACCCCTGGACAGGGGGCCTACAATGAGCAGTTCTTC. Amino acids: CASTPGQGAYNEQFF.

The V and J genes are TRBV28 and TRBJ2-7; TRBD1 matches at 8 bases. Losses at the gene ends were 3 bases for V and 4 bases for J; bases not matched to a gene: 11. The CDR3 runs to 16 residues. The V gene's germline CDR1 is MDHEN and CDR2 SYDVKM. CDR3 residues: CASSFGSRTGHYEQYV. The CDR3 DNA follows: TGTGCCAGCAGTTTCGGTAGTCGGACAGGGCATTACGAGCAGTACGTC.

This chain links TRBV7-9 with TRBJ2-7; D uncertain. The germline V gene has CDR1 SEHNR and CDR2 FQNEAQ (reference sequence). This CDR3 is built from 16 residues. V lost 0 bases to trimming and J lost 4 bases, with 16 bases between them. The CDR3 DNA is TGTGCCAGCAGCTTAGCGGGTCGCGGCAGAAGTTACGAGCAGTACGTC. Translating it yields CASSLAGRGRSYEQYV.

This clonotype was detected a few times. This chain connects TRBV5-1 to TRBJ1-1; TRBD1 matches 7 bases. In germline, CDR1 is SGHRS, CDR2 YFSETQ. V trimming: 5 bases; J trimming: 5 bases; junction bases outside the gene matches: 6. This CDR3 region has 13 residues. CDR3 region: CASRQDRQTEAFF. CDR3 coding DNA: TGCGCCAGCAGACAGGACAGGCAGACTGAAGCTTTCTTT.

The sample holds many counts of this clonotype. The V call is TRBV12-3 or TRBV12-4, the J call TRBJ2-1; 8 nucleotides match TRBD2. J gave up 7 bases and V 1 base, and 9 bases lay outside the gene matches. The length of the CDR3 is 16 residues. CDR3 loop: CASSLGPRGGPNEQFF. For the CDR3, the DNA is TGTGCCAGCAGTTTAGGCCCCCGCGGGGGGCCGAATGAGCAGTTCTTC.

The chain links TRBV4-2 to TRBJ1-3, with D perhaps TRBD1 (5 bases). V shed 0 bases and J shed 3 bases, with 12 bases lying between them. This CDR3 has 16 residues. Germline CDR1 reads LGHNA; CDR2 reads YNFKEQ. This CDR3 reads CASSQDYGGNGNTIYF. The CDR3 nucleotides are TGTGCCAGCAGCCAAGATTACGGGGGGAATGGAAACACCATATATTTT.

CDR3 residues: CASSYPENVGNTGELFF. CDR3 nucleotides: TGTGCCAGCAGTTACCCAGAGAATGTGGGGAACACCGGGGAGCTGTTTTTT. V usage is TRBV6-2 or TRBV6-3 and J usage is TRBJ2-2, with D unclear. The V end was cut by 2 bases, the J end by 1 base, with 14 bases between. CDR1 and CDR2 (germline): MNHEY, SVGEGT. The CDR3 sequence is 17 residues long.

This chain uses TRBV2 with TRBJ2-5; tentative D call: TRBD1 (6 bases). CDR3 length equals 13 residues. Germline V CDR1 and CDR2: SNHLY, FYNNEI. V was pared by 10 bases and J by 5 bases, with 17 bases between. The CDR3 region has the DNA TGTGCCACCTACAGGGACGAATCGGAGACCCAGTACTTC. Translating gives CATYRDESETQYF.

In its sample, this clonotype was seen a few times. The rearrangement uses TRBV7-2 and TRBJ2-4, with 10 nucleotides matching TRBD1. The CDR3 is 14 residues long. The V gene's germline CDR1 is SGHTA and CDR2 FQGNSA. V gave up 5 bases and J gave up 8 bases; unmatched junction bases: 6. The CDR3 sequence: CASSRDRGRDIQYF. Here the CDR3 DNA reads TGTGCCAGCAGCCGTGACAGGGGGCGAGACATTCAGTACTTC. The variable domain in full, completed from reference TRBV7-2 and TRBJ2-4, reads GAGVSQSPSNKVTEKGKDVELRCDPISGHTALYWYRQSLGQGLEFLIYFQGNSAPDKSGLPSDRFSAERTGGSVSTLTIQRTQQEDSAVYLCASSRDRGRDIQYFGAGTRLSVL.

In this sample, this clonotype turned up a few times. This chain links TRBV12-3 or TRBV12-4 with TRBJ2-7; TRBD1 aligns across 8 bases. Trimming at V came to 6 bases and at J to 7 bases, leaving 11 bases not matched to a gene. The CDR3 is 14 residues long. The CDR3 DNA follows: TGTGCCAGCAGACCCGATCAGGGGGCAGATGAGCAGTACTTC. It encodes CASRPDQGADEQYF.